This T cell receptor (beta chain) was recovered during a study of prognosis after radiotherapy for stage I lung cancer (dated by TCRdb to about 2021). About the full investigation: Fewer than 20 stage I NSCLC patients were enrolled in Nanjing, China, between April 2018 and 2019. The study included approximately 14 patients with newly diagnosed primary stage I lung tumors and several with oligometastatic NSCLC after surgical resection of the primary tumor. Every patient was regarded as medically inoperable, because of comorbidities in 11 to 12 cases and refusal of surgery in roughly seven cases. Ages in the cohort of about a dozen men and about six women ranged from roughly 50 to 95 years, with a median of 74. Some 13 patients had adenocarcinoma and roughly 7 had squamous cell carcinoma as the tumor histology. SBRT was given in 3 to 5 fractions with a biologically effective dose of at least 100 Gy, using image-guided IMRT or VMAT. In every patient, SBRT was given without any concurrent therapy. Four of the 19 patients developed distant metastases after SBRT, at a median of approximately 7 months; the other 15 showed no significant progression. Peripheral blood TCR beta repertoires were profiled in stage I NSCLC patients before and after stereotactic body radiotherapy, and the repertoires were related to distant failure. The study sequenced some 38 blood samples from some 20 patients, one before and one after SBRT per patient. Study-wide conclusions, independent of this receptor: Whether the expanded TCR clones were tumor-specific was not determined. Post-SBRT Shannon entropy and its change from baseline were lower in patients who developed distant metastases; baseline Shannon entropy was not associated with metastases. TRBV and TRBJ usage frequencies reportedly varied with metastasis status, involving two V genes at baseline and nine V and two J genes after SBRT. Unique TCR clone counts fell after SBRT (median about 9,800 before versus more than 6,500 after; Wilcoxon paired P=0.011). The study was limited by its small cohort and short follow-up, and the findings require independent validation. None of the reported P values were adjusted for multiple comparisons.

Germline trimming: 5 bases from V, 4 bases from J; junction bases outside gene matches: 4. CDR1 and CDR2, looked up from the germline V gene, are MNHNS and SASEGT. The CDR3 contains 15 residues, cysteine and phenylalanine counted. CDR3 DNA only is kept here, 45 bases in frame from base 1. A history of other malignancies or of prior chemotherapy or radiotherapy was absent in all patients, and node-negative disease was shown on CT and PET/CT in all patients. At each of two time points, approximately 6 milliliters of peripheral venous blood were collected in EDTA tubes. Ficoll-Paque Plus density-gradient centrifugation was used to isolate PBMCs. Right after collection, samples were kept at -80 degrees C until analysis. The TCR beta CDR3 region was amplified from genomic DNA by two rounds of multiplex PCR. In the first round of PCR, primers specific to each TRBV and TRBJ gene were used, and the primer sequences are filed in Chinese patent CN105087789A. Universal primers were used in the second round of PCR. The Roche High Pure PCR Template Preparation Kit was used to extract genomic DNA from frozen PBMCs. Paired-end sequencing with 151 bp reads was performed on the libraries using an Illumina HiSeq 3000. Per the source publication's procedure: CutAdapt was used to remove raw reads lacking the multiplex PCR primer sequences. PEAR was used to merge high-quality paired reads into contigs. By alignment to reference sequences, MiXCR assigned TRB V, D and J gene segments to each contig. CDR3 sequences were clustered by base quality and sequence similarity to remove sequencing errors. Diversity was measured as Shannon entropy normalized by the natural log of productive TCR sequence number. To get clonality, Shannon entropy was divided by the natural log of the number of unique clonotypes, and that result was subtracted from one. Progression-free survival cut-offs for repertoire metrics were chosen using the Youden index of ROC curves, with analyses run in R 3.5.3. Clones were called with MiXCR by TCRdb after fastp trimmed the public reads at Q25, and only in-frame beta chains were retained. Entries that share a CDR3 protein sequence are merged under the most common genes and DNA. The V and J calls and clone size are TCRdb's, not the authors'. The sample records fewer than 40,000 distinct CDR3 sequences, 30% to 35% of which are singletons. 16% of the sample is taken by the ten largest.

This clonotype was counted at least ten times. Its binding antigen is unknown. Base qualities were left out, and no much larger clone turns up one base away. Recombination linked TRBV6-1 to TRBJ2-1, with 11 junctional bases fitting TRBD1. This TCR came from a donor over 45 with non-small cell lung cancer. Sequenced here: PBMCs, sampled before or after stereotactic body radiation therapy (not recorded which). The CDR3 protein sequence reads: CASSPDRGQYNEQFF. The nucleotide sequence is given as TGTGCCAGCAGTCCGGACAGGGGGCAATACAATGAGCAGTTCTTC.